The clone carrying this T cell receptor beta chain appeared once. The antigen is not known. This sample was included in a study of T cell repertoires in cytomegalovirus infection. General observations from the study: Predominance within the ex vivo response was attributable to HLA-C-restricted CMV-specific TCR beta clonotypes.

From the reads, TCRdb called clonotypes with MiXCR, one entry per CDR3 protein. Of more than 300,000 distinct CDR3 sequences listed, around a third are singletons. The clonotype originates from a human donor in good health (CMV status not recorded). Some clones in this sample may be carry-over from other donors' samples. Sequences were derived from cultured PBMCs, sampled from culture after CMV antigen stimulation.

The CDR3 DNA follows: TGTGCCAGCAGTTTCGTTAGCGGGAGTATGTACTTC. This translates into CASSFVSGSMYF. The chain couples TRBV12-3 or TRBV12-4 to TRBJ2-7; 9 bases match TRBD2. Trimming cost V 3 bases and J 12 bases; bases outside gene matches: 6. The CDR3 is 12 residues long.